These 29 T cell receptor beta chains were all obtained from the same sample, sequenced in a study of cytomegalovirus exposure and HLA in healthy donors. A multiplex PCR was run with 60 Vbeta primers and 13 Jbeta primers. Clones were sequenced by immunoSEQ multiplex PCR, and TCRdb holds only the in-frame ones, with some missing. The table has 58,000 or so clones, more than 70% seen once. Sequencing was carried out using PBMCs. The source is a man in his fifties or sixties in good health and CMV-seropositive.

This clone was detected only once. The CDR3 DNA sequence: TGTGCCAGCAGCTTAAGGGGAGCGGATACGCAGTATTTT. It specifies CASSLRGADTQYF. The chain links TRBV7-3 to TRBJ2-3; D may be TRBD2 (5 bases). CDR1 is SGHTA, CDR2 FQGTGA, per germline. V lost 1 base and J 6 bases, leaving 8 bases between the germline ends. This CDR3 has 13 residues.

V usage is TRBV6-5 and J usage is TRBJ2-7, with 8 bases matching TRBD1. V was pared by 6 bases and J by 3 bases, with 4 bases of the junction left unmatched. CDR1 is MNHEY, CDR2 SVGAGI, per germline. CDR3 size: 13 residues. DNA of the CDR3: TGTGCCAGCAGCGGACAGGGTCACTACGAGCAGTACTTC. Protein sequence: CASSGQGHYEQYF.

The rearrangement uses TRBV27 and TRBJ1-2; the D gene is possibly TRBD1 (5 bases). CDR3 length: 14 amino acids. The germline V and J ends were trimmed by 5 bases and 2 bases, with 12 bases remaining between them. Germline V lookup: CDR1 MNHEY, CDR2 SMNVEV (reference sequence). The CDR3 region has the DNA TGTGCCAGCAGTCCCCGTGGACAAAACTATGGCTACACCTTC. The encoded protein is CASSPRGQNYGYTF.

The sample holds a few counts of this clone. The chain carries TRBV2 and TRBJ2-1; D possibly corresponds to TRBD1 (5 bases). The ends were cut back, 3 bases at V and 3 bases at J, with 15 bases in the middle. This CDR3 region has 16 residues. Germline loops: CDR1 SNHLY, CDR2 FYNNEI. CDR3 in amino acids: CASSEWATGGYNEQFF. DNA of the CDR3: TGTGCCAGCAGTGAGTGGGCAACAGGCGGCTACAATGAGCAGTTCTTC.

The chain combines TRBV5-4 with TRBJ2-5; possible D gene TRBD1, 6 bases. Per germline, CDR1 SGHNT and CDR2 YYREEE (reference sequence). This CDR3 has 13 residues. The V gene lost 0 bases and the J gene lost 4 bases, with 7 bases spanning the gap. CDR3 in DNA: TGTGCCAGCAGCTTGGACAGGGCAGAGACCCAGTACTTC. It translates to CASSLDRAETQYF.

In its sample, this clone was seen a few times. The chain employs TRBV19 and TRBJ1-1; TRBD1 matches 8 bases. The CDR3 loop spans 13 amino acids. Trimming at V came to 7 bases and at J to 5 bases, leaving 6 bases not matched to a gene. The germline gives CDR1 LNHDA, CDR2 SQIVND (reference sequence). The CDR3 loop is CASTRQGWTEAFF. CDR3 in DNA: TGTGCCAGTACCAGACAGGGGTGGACTGAAGCTTTCTTT.

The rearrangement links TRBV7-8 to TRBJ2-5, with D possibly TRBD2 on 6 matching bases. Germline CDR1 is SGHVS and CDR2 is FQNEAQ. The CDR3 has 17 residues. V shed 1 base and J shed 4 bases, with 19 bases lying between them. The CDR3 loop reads CASSLVIRERVGETQYF. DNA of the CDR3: TGTGCCAGCAGCTTAGTGATTCGGGAGAGGGTTGGAGAGACCCAGTACTTC. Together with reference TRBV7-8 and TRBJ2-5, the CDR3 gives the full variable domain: GAGVSQSPRYKVAKRGQDVALRCDPISGHVSLFWYQQALGQGPEFLTYFQNEAQLDKSGLPSDRFFAERPEGSVSTLKIQRTQQEDSAVYLCASSLVIRERVGETQYFGPGTRLLVL.

In DNA, the CDR3 is TGTGCCAGCAGCCGGGGGACAGGGGGCGACGAGCAGTACTTC. Translating gives CASSRGTGGDEQYF. This chain links TRBV7-9 with TRBJ2-7; the match to TRBD1 covers 12 bases. CDR1 is SEHNR and CDR2 is FQNEAQ in the germline V gene (reference sequence). J lost 5 bases, V lost 5 bases, and 4 bases had no gene match. The CDR3 totals 14 residues.

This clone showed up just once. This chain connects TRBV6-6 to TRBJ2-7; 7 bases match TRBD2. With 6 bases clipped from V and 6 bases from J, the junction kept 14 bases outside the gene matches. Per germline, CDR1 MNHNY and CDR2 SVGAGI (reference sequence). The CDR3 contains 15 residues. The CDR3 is CASRGGRTREVEQYF. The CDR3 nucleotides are TGTGCCAGCAGGGGGGGTCGGACTAGAGAGGTCGAGCAGTACTTC.

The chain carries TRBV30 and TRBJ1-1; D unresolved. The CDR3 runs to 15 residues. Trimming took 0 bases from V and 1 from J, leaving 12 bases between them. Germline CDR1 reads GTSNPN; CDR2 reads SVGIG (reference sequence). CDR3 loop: CAWSVHGTGNTEAFF. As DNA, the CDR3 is TGTGCCTGGAGTGTACATGGTACGGGGAACACTGAAGCTTTCTTT.

DNA for the CDR3: TGTGCCTGGAATCCGGGACAGGGGTTCAGCGAGCAGTACTTC. Amino acid sequence: CAWNPGQGFSEQYF. This rearrangement joins TRBV30 to TRBJ2-7; 10 bases map to TRBD1. Looked up from germline, CDR1 is GTSNPN and CDR2 is SVGIG (reference sequence). The junction had 9 bases not matched to a gene; V was cut back by 4 bases and J by 6 bases. This CDR3 has 14 amino acids.

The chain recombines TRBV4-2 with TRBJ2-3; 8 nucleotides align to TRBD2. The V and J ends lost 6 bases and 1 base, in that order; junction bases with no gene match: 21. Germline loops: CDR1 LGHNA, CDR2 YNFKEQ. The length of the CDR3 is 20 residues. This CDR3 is CASRGGSSLREGRRTDTQYF. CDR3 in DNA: TGTGCCAGCAGAGGGGGGTCATCCCTCCGGGAGGGCCGGCGCACAGATACGCAGTATTTT.

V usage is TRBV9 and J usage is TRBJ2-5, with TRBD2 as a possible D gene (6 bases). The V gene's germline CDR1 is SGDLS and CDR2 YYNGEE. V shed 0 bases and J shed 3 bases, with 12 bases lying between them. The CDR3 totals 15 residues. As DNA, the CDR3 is TGTGCCAGCAGCGTAGTATGGGGAGGTAAAGAGACCCAGTACTTC. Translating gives CASSVVWGGKETQYF.

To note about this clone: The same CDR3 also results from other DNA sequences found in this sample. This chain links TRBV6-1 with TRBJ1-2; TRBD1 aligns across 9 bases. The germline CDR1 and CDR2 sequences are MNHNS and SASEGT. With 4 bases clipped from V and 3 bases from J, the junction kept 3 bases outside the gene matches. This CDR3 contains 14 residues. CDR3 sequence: CASSVQGADYGYTF. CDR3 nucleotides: TGTGCCAGCAGTGTACAGGGGGCGGACTATGGCTACACCTTC.

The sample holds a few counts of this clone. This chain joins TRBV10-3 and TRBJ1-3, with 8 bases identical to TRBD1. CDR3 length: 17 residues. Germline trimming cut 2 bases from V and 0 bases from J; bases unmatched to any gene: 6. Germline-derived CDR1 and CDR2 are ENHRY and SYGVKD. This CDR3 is CAISEPGQAPSGNTIYF. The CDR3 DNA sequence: TGTGCCATCAGTGAGCCGGGACAGGCCCCCTCTGGAAACACCATATATTTT.

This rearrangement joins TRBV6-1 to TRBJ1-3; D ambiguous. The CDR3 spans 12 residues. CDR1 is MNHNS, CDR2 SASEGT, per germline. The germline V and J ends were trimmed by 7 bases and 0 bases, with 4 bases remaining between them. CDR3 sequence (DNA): TGTGCCAGCACTAGCTCTGGAAACACCATATATTTT. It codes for CASTSSGNTIYF.

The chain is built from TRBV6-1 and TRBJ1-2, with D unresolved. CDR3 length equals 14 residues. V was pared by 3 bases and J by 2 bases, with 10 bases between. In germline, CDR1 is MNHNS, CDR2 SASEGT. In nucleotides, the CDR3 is TGTGCCAGCAGTGACTTGAGGGTAAACTATGGCTACACCTTC. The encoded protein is CASSDLRVNYGYTF.

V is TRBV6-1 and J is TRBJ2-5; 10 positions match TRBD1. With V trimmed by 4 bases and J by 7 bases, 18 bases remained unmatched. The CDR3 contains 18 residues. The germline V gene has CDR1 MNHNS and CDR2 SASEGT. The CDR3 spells CASSGLEKGQGPGATQYF. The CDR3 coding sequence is TGTGCCAGCAGTGGCCTAGAGAAGGGACAGGGGCCCGGAGCGACCCAGTACTTC.

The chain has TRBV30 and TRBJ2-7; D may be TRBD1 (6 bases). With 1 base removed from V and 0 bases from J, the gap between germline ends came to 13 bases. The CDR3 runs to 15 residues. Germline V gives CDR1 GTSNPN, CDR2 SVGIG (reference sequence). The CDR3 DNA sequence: TGTGCCTGGAGTGCCTGGGACACCCGCTCCTACGAGCAGTACTTC. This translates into CAWSAWDTRSYEQYF. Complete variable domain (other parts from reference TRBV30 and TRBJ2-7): SQTIHQWPATLVQPVGSPLSLECTVEGTSNPNLYWYRQAAGRGLQLLFYSVGIGQISSEVPQNLSASRPQDRQFILSSKKLLLSDSGFYLCAWSAWDTRSYEQYFGPGTRLTVT.

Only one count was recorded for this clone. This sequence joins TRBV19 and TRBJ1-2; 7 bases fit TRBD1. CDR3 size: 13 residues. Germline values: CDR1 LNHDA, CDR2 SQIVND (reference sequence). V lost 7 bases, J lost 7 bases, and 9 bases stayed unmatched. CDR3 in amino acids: CASTQGRGFGYTF. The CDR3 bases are TGTGCCAGTACCCAGGGCAGGGGGTTTGGCTACACCTTC.

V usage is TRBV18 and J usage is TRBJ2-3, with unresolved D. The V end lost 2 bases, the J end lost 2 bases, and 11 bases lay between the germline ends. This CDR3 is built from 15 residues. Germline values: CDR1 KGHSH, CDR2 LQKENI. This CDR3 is CASSPSSRTTDTQYF. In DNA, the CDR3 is TGTGCCAGCTCACCATCCTCGCGAACCACAGATACGCAGTATTTT.

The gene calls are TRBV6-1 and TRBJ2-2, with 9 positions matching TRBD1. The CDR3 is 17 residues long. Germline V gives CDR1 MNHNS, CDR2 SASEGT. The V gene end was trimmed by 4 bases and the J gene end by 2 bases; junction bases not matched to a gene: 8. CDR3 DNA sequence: TGTGCCAGCAGTGTGTGGGGGGACAGGGCTAACACCGGGGAGCTGTTTTTT. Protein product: CASSVWGDRANTGELFF.

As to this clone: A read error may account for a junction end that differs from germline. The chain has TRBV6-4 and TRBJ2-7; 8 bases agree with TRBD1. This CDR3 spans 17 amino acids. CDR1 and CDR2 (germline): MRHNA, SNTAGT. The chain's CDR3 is CTSSGDRGDPSSYEQYF. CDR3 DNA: TGTACCAGCAGTGGAGACAGGGGCGACCCAAGCTCCTACGAGCAGTACTTC.

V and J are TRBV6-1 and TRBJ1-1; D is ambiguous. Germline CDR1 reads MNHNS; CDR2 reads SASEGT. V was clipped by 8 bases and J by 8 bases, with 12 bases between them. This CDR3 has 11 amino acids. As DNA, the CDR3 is TGTGCCAGCGAAGCCCAGGCAGAAGCTTTCTTT. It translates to CASEAQAEAFF.

For the CDR3, the DNA is TGTGCCAGCAGTGAACGACCCGGGACAGTGCATAGCAATCAGCCCCAGCATTTT. This encodes CASSERPGTVHSNQPQHF. The chain has TRBV7-8 and TRBJ1-5; 7 bases match TRBD1. The CDR3 is made up of 18 amino acids. The J segment lost 0 bases and the V segment lost 6 bases, leaving 14 bases of the junction unmatched. CDR1 and CDR2 (germline): SGHVS, FQNEAQ.

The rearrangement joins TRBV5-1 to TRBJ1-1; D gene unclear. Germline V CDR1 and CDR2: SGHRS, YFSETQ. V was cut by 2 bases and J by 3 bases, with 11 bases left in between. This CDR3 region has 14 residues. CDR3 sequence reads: CASSFTVTDTEAFF. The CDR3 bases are TGCGCCAGCAGCTTCACCGTGACTGACACTGAAGCTTTCTTT.

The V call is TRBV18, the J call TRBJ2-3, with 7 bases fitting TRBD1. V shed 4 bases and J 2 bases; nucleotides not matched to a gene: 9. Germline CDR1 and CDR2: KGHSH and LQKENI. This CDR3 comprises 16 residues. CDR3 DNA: TGTGCCAGCTCACTGCAACAGGGGTCAAACACAGATACGCAGTATTTT. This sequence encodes CASSLQQGSNTDTQYF.

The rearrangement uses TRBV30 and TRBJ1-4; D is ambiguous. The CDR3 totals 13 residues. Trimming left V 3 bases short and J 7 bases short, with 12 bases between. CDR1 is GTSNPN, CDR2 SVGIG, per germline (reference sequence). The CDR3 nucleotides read TGTGCCTGGAGCACCTTGGGGAGTGAAAAACTGTTTTTT. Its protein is CAWSTLGSEKLFF. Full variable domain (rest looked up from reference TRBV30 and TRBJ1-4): SQTIHQWPATLVQPVGSPLSLECTVEGTSNPNLYWYRQAAGRGLQLLFYSVGIGQISSEVPQNLSASRPQDRQFILSSKKLLLSDSGFYLCAWSTLGSEKLFFGSGTQLSVL.

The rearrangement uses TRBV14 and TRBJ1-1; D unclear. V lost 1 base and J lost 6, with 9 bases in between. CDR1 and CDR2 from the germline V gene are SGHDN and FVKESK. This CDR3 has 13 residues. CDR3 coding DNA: TGTGCCAGCAGCCAAGGGAGTTTCGCTGAAGCTTTCTTT. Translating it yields CASSQGSFAEAFF.